The rows below give T cell receptor beta chains drawn from one sample of a study of blood T cells in healthy people across ages. MiXCR, applied by TCRdb to the 5' RACE reads, yields one record per CDR3 protein. The sample consists of around 990,000 distinct CDR3 sequences, roughly 24% of them appearing once. This same sample was also part of a study on T cells of mothers and their children.

The sequenced sample consisted of blood. These receptors all stem from a girl between 2 and 10 years old in good health. Each CDR3 is given with its conserved first and last residue.

V gene: TRBV25-1
J gene: TRBJ2-1
CDR3 protein: CASSEANNEQFF

V gene: TRBV7-9
J gene: TRBJ1-5
CDR3 protein: CASSSQGGPQPQHF

V gene: TRBV14
J gene: .
CDR3 protein: CASSEALDEQYF

V gene: TRBV20-1
J gene: TRBJ1-1
CDR3 protein: CSADDIFGQSTEAFF

V gene: TRBV5-1
J gene: TRBJ2-1
CDR3 protein: CASSPDGASGRYNEQFF

V gene: TRBV4-1
J gene: TRBJ2-7
CDR3 protein: CASSPLGGDSYEQYF

V gene: TRBV20-1
J gene: TRBJ1-4
CDR3 protein: CSARDRSGGEKLFF

V gene: TRBV20-1
J gene: TRBJ2-3
CDR3 protein: CSAHYGTAYTDTQYF

V gene: TRBV25-1
J gene: TRBJ2-2
CDR3 protein: CASSARQGSRELFF

V gene: TRBV12-5
J gene: TRBJ2-7
CDR3 protein: CASGQAITYEQYF

V gene: TRBV3-1
J gene: TRBJ2-2
CDR3 protein: CASSQILAVNTGELFF

V gene: TRBV20-1
J gene: TRBJ2-1
CDR3 protein: CSARRYLGAYNEQFF

V gene: TRBV3-1
J gene: TRBJ1-5
CDR3 protein: CASSDNRRGTQPQHF

V gene: TRBV14
J gene: TRBJ1-5
CDR3 protein: CASSQLHPNQPQHF

V gene: TRBV7-2
J gene: TRBJ1-6
CDR3 protein: CASSSYGGPLHF

V gene: TRBV18
J gene: TRBJ2-3
CDR3 protein: CASSRGKDTQYF

V gene: TRBV7-2
J gene: TRBJ1-3
CDR3 protein: CASSEQVTGNTIYF

V gene: TRBV7-6
J gene: TRBJ2-3
CDR3 protein: CASSFSGVATDTQYF

V gene: TRBV12-3/TRBV12-4
J gene: .
CDR3 protein: CASPPPHRDHEQFF

V gene: TRBV4-1
J gene: TRBJ2-1
CDR3 protein: CASSQEEITSSYNEQFF

V gene: TRBV11-3
J gene: TRBJ1-1
CDR3 protein: CASSDSGLGRTEAFF

V gene: TRBV4-2
J gene: .
CDR3 protein: CASSQDHQGGEMNYEQYF

V gene: TRBV12-3/TRBV12-4
J gene: TRBJ2-1
CDR3 protein: CAGARGDEQFF

V gene: TRBV5-1
J gene: TRBJ2-1
CDR3 protein: CASSLVEGPNEQFF

V gene: TRBV11-2
J gene: TRBJ2-2
CDR3 protein: CASSSTPQTSSGSGELFF

V gene: TRBV4-3
J gene: TRBJ1-2
CDR3 protein: CASSHSQGAGYTF

V gene: TRBV5-1
J gene: TRBJ2-7
CDR3 protein: CASSPGQVHEQYF

V gene: TRBV29-1
J gene: TRBJ2-1
CDR3 protein: CSFPVSSYNEQFF

V gene: TRBV29-1
J gene: TRBJ2-7
CDR3 protein: CSVGRAYYEQYF

V gene: TRBV7-6
J gene: TRBJ1-2
CDR3 protein: CASSDEGLYGYTF

V gene: TRBV2
J gene: TRBJ2-1
CDR3 protein: CASSPSQNNEQFF

V gene: TRBV9
J gene: TRBJ2-7
CDR3 protein: CASSSVGDFEQYF

V gene: TRBV7-9
J gene: TRBJ2-5
CDR3 protein: CASSFTRGGLQETQYF

V gene: TRBV7-2
J gene: TRBJ2-5
CDR3 protein: CASSLSQGTGEETQYF

V gene: TRBV27
J gene: .
CDR3 protein: CASSGIVTGVNEQYF

V gene: TRBV19
J gene: TRBJ2-5
CDR3 protein: CASNERFQETQYF

V gene: TRBV7-2
J gene: TRBJ1-5
CDR3 protein: CASSLVGPVSLMAQHF

V gene: TRBV7-8
J gene: TRBJ2-5
CDR3 protein: CAGSLGQTSEETQYF

V gene: TRBV12-5
J gene: .
CDR3 protein: CASGFPNTGYEQYF

V gene: TRBV20-1
J gene: TRBJ2-7
CDR3 protein: CSARDLLREQYF

V gene: TRBV7-2
J gene: TRBJ1-6
CDR3 protein: CASSLVPFSSYNSPLHF

V gene: TRBV6-1
J gene: TRBJ2-2
CDR3 protein: CASTPQGLAGHGELFF

V gene: TRBV9
J gene: TRBJ2-5
CDR3 protein: CASSVKYQETQYF

V gene: TRBV28
J gene: TRBJ1-4
CDR3 protein: CASSFPGQTGGDEKLFF